This T cell receptor (beta chain) was profiled in a study of early T cells in non-severe SARS-CoV-2 infection. Study observations and caveats: Anti-spike CD8 responses were favored in VDJdb matching, and private and CD4 specificities were missed.

cDNA molecules, individually, were tagged with unique molecular identifiers. TCRdb re-called the 5' RACE reads through MiXCR, storing one row per CDR3 protein. The sample records some 18,000 distinct CDR3 sequences, approximately 5.6% being singletons. This clonotype counts as medium-sized. Its antigen is currently unknown. CDR1 and CDR2 (germline): SGHRS, YFSETQ. The CDR3 is 17 amino acids. The J segment lost 4 bases and the V segment lost 0 bases, leaving 9 bases of the junction unmatched. The TCR originated in an adult who was a healthcare worker with PCR-confirmed SARS-CoV-2 infection or an uninfected control (not recorded which). Material: whole blood. The V gene is TRBV5-1, the J gene TRBJ2-3, with 9 bases identical to TRBD1. In nucleotides, the CDR3 is TGCGCCAGCAGCTTGGCGGTTGGGACAGGGAAATCAGATACGCAGTATTTT. Translating it yields CASSLAVGTGKSDTQYF.